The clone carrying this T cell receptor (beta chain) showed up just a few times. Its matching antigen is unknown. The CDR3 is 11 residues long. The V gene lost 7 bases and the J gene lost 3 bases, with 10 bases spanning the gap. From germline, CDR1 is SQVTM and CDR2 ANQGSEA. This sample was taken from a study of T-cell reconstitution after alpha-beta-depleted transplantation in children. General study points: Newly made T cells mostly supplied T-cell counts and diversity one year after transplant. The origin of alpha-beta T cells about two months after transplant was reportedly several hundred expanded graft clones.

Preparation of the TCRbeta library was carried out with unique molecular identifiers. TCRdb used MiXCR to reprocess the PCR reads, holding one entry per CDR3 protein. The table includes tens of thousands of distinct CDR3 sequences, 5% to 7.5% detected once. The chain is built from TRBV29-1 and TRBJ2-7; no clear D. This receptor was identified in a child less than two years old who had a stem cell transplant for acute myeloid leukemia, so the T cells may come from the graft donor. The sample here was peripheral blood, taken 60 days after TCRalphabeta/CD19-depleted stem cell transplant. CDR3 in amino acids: CSGFEDYEQYF. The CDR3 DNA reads TGCAGCGGATTTGAAGACTACGAGCAGTACTTC.